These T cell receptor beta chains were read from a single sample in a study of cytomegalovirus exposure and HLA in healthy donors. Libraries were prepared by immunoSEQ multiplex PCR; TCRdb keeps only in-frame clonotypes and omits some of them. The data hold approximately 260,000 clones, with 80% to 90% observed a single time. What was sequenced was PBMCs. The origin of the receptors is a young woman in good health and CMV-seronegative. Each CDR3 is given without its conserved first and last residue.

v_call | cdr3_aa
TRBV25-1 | ASTDRDSFGEQY
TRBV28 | ASSRDIDYGYT
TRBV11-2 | ASSSARGGNQPQH
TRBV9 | ASSVGTGDPSGGALQNEQF
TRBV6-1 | ASTVDPTGVKTQY
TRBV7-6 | ASSSAGGLIYEQY
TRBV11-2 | ASSSWGASNYGYT
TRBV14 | ASSLSTGSQETQY
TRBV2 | ASRGGGPTNEQF
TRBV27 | ASSQTGPGELF
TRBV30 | AHKPSPGAGNTIY
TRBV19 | ATPSPGNKEPQH
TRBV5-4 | ASSLAGQGFQPQH
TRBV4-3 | ASSQDNSGVGDTQY